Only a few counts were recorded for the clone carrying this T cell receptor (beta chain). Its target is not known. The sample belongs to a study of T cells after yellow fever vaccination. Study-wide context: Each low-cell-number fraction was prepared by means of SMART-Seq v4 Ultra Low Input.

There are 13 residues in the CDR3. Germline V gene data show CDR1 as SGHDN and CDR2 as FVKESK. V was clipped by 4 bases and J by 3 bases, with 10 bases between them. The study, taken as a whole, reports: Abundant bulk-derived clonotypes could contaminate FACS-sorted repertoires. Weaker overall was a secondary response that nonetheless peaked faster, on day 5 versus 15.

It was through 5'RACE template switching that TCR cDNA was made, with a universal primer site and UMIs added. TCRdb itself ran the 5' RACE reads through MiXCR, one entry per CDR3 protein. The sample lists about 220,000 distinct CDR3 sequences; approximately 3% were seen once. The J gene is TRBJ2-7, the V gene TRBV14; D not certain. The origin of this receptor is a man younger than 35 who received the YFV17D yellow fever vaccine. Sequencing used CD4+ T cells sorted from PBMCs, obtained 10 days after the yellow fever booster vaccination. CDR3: CASSLAGIYEQYF. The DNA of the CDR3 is TGTGCCAGCAGCCTCGCCGGAATCTACGAGCAGTACTTC.